One sample yielded the 30 T cell receptor beta chains listed below, sequenced in a study of T-cell memory formation after mild COVID-19. TCRdb re-derived calls from the 5' RACE reads in MiXCR, one entry per CDR3 protein. The sample shows around 340,000 distinct CDR3 sequences, 13% of them seen only once. Sequences were obtained from PBMCs or a T cell subset sorted from them (not recorded which). These receptors all stem from a man between 18 and 35 years old who had mild COVID-19 (a few samples of this study predate the infection). Cell type and time point are not known.

The V call is TRBV6-5, the J call TRBJ1-6; 11 nucleotides match TRBD1. With 5 bases clipped from V and 10 bases from J, the junction kept 10 bases outside the gene matches. Germline CDR1 is MNHEY and CDR2 is SVGAGI. The CDR3 is 16 residues long. CDR3 protein: CASSTRGGQGGSPLHF. The CDR3 region has the DNA TGTGCCAGCAGTACCAGGGGGGGACAGGGGGGCTCACCCCTCCACTTT.

The V and J genes are TRBV7-6 and TRBJ1-2; tentative D call: TRBD1 (5 bases). The V gene's germline CDR1 is SGHVS and CDR2 FNYEAQ. The CDR3 contains 14 residues. The ends were cut back, 5 bases at V and 5 bases at J, with 15 bases in the middle. CDR3 loop: CASSPAGGIYGYTF. For the CDR3, the DNA is TGTGCCAGCAGCCCCGCCGGGGGGATTTATGGCTACACCTTC.

This clonotype was counted between two and nine times. The rearrangement uses TRBV5-1 and TRBJ1-2; D unresolved. Germline-derived CDR1 and CDR2 are SGHRS and YFSETQ. V was clipped by 0 bases and J by 3 bases, with 9 bases between them. This CDR3 is 14 amino acids long. Here the CDR3 DNA reads TGCGCCAGCAGCTTGGCCGGGGAAGACTATGGCTACACCTTC. It is translated as CASSLAGEDYGYTF.

The chain has TRBV6-5 and TRBJ2-3; 11 nucleotides match TRBD1. The CDR3 extends over 17 amino acids. CDR1 is MNHEY, CDR2 SVGAGI, per germline. V was pared by 0 bases and J by 6 bases, with 8 bases of the junction left unmatched. The CDR3 region is CASSYSTRTGGQDTQYF. CDR3 DNA sequence: TGTGCCAGCAGTTACTCGACCAGGACAGGGGGCCAGGATACGCAGTATTTT.

With regard to this clonotype: One junction end does not reproduce the germline sequence, and a read error may be involved. This chain connects TRBV6-5 to TRBJ2-5, with D possibly TRBD1 on 5 matching bases. CDR3 length: 16 residues. Germline V gene data show CDR1 as MNHEY and CDR2 as SVGAGI. Here the CDR3 reads CASVTRWQGDQETQYF. Written as DNA, the CDR3 is TGTGCCAGCGTCACCCGGTGGCAGGGTGACCAGGAGACCCAGTACTTC.

V is TRBV6-5 and J is TRBJ1-5; 7 nucleotides match TRBD1. V lost 7 bases and J lost 3; bases outside the gene matches: 6. The CDR3 loop spans 14 amino acids. The V gene's germline CDR1 is MNHEY and CDR2 SVGAGI. CDR3 sequence: CASKQGPYNQPQHF. CDR3 coding DNA: TGTGCCAGCAAACAGGGGCCGTACAATCAGCCCCAGCATTTT.

In its sample, this clonotype was seen a few times. The chain combines TRBV5-5 with TRBJ2-7; D could derive from TRBD1 or TRBD2 (5 bases each). The CDR3 has 15 amino acids. V was pared by 3 bases and J by 0 bases, with 13 bases between. Germline V gene lookup returns CDR1 SGHKS and CDR2 YYEKEE (reference sequence). In DNA form, the CDR3 reads TGTGCCAGCAGCTCCGGGGACGCTGACTCCTACGAGCAGTACTTC. It is translated as CASSSGDADSYEQYF.

The gene calls are TRBV7-2 and TRBJ2-7; 12 nucleotides agree with TRBD1. With 4 bases clipped from V and 7 bases from J, the junction kept 2 bases outside the gene matches. Germline V gene lookup returns CDR1 SGHTA and CDR2 FQGNSA. This CDR3 has 13 amino acids. CDR3 loop: CASSWDRGPEQYF. In nucleotides, the CDR3 is TGTGCCAGCAGCTGGGACAGGGGGCCTGAGCAGTACTTC.

V usage is TRBV10-2 and J usage is TRBJ2-2, with 10 positions matching TRBD2. The length of the CDR3 is 15 residues. CDR1 and CDR2 (germline): WSHSY, SAAADI. J gave up 4 bases and V 8 bases, and 7 bases lay outside the gene matches. CDR3 protein: CASRWTSGSTGELFF. CDR3 nucleotide sequence: TGCGCCAGCCGCTGGACTAGCGGCAGCACCGGGGAGCTGTTTTTT.

The chain uses TRBV7-9 and TRBJ1-2; 7 bases map to TRBD1. CDR1 SEHNR and CDR2 FQNEAQ come from the germline V gene (reference sequence). The CDR3 is 11 residues long. V shed 4 bases and J 14 bases; nucleotides not matched to a gene: 7. This CDR3 is CASSYRGGKTF. The CDR3 DNA reads as TGTGCCAGCAGCTACAGGGGCGGCAAGACCTTC.

The chain carries TRBV4-3 and TRBJ1-1; D is undetermined. Germline V lookup: CDR1 LGHNA, CDR2 YSLEER. This CDR3 spans 19 amino acids. V was clipped by 0 bases and J by 4 bases, with 24 bases between them. The chain's CDR3 is CASSQDLPRQARESTEAFF. The DNA of the CDR3 is TGCGCCAGCAGCCAAGACCTACCCCGACAAGCACGTGAGAGCACTGAAGCTTTCTTT.

In DNA form, the CDR3 reads TGCGCCAGCAGCGACAGCGGGGGGGCCTCCTACAATGAGCAGTTCTTC. This translates into CASSDSGGASYNEQFF. The chain recombines TRBV5-1 with TRBJ2-1; 10 bases align to TRBD2. CDR3 length: 16 amino acids. V was pared by 4 bases and J by 0 bases, with 4 bases of the junction left unmatched. The V gene's germline CDR1 is SGHRS and CDR2 YFSETQ.

Of note for this clonotype: This may be a read error: a much more frequent sequence differs by one nucleotide. The V gene is TRBV27, the J gene TRBJ1-5; 9 bases map to TRBD1. The CDR3 is 14 residues long. V trimming: 6 bases; J trimming: 1 base; junction bases outside the gene matches: 1. CDR1 is MNHEY and CDR2 is SMNVEV in the germline V gene (reference sequence). The CDR3 coding sequence is TGTGCCAGCAGAGGGACAGGGAGCAATCAGCCCCAGCATTTT. The encoded protein is CASRGTGSNQPQHF.

This CDR3 is CASRHRGSYEQYV. Here the CDR3 DNA reads TGTGCCAGCAGACACAGGGGCTCCTACGAGCAGTACGTC. V usage is TRBV6-1 and J usage is TRBJ2-7; 7 nucleotides match TRBD1. CDR1 MNHNS and CDR2 SASEGT come from the germline V gene. The CDR3 extends over 13 amino acids. Germline trimming cut 6 bases from V and 0 bases from J; bases unmatched to any gene: 2.

This chain connects TRBV7-2 to TRBJ1-1; D is unclear. CDR1 is SGHTA, CDR2 FQGNSA, per germline. This CDR3 comprises 13 residues. Trimming stripped 2 bases from V and 4 bases from J, with 8 bases between. CDR3 sequence (DNA): TGTGCCAGCAGCTTAAGGGAGTTCACTGAAGCTTTCTTT. This codes for CASSLREFTEAFF.

This clonotype was observed a few times. This chain links TRBV25-1 with TRBJ1-2; 10 bases are shared with TRBD1. The CDR3 loop spans 14 amino acids. CDR1 MGHDK and CDR2 SYGVNS come from the germline V gene. After removal of 6 bases from V and 5 bases from J, the junction contained 6 bases not matched to a gene. CDR3 region: CASRKTGGIYGYTF. The CDR3 DNA sequence: TGTGCCAGCAGAAAGACAGGGGGCATTTATGGCTACACCTTC.

This clonotype was picked up a small number of times. For the CDR3, the DNA is TGCGCCAGCAGCCGGATAGGGACAGGGGATTCGACTGAAGCTTTCTTT. It codes for CASSRIGTGDSTEAFF. The chain employs TRBV4-1 and TRBJ1-1; 10 nucleotides align to TRBD1. The CDR3 loop spans 16 amino acids. Germline trimming cut 4 bases from V and 5 bases from J; bases unmatched to any gene: 10. In germline, CDR1 is MGHRA, CDR2 YSYEKL.

In its sample, this clonotype was seen a few times. The genes are TRBV11-2 and TRBJ1-2; D unresolved. The CDR3 sequence is 14 residues long. Per the germline V gene, CDR1 is SGHAT and CDR2 is FQNNGV. V lost 1 base, J lost 4 bases, and 10 bases lay in between. CDR3 DNA sequence: TGTGCCAGCAGCTTAGTTCCAGGCTCCTATGGCTACACCTTC. Translated: CASSLVPGSYGYTF. Full variable domain (missing parts from reference TRBV11-2 and TRBJ1-2): EAGVAQSPRYKIIEKRQSVAFWCNPISGHATLYWYQQILGQGPKLLIQFQNNGVVDDSQLPKDRFSAERLKGVDSTLKIQPAKLEDSAVYLCASSLVPGSYGYTFGSGTRLTVV.

CDR3 nucleotide sequence: TGTGCCAGCAGCTTTATCGGCTACGAGCAGTACGTC. This gives the protein CASSFIGYEQYV. The rearrangement joins TRBV7-8 to TRBJ2-7; no reliable D call. V lost 3 bases and J lost 3, with 6 bases in between. CDR3 length equals 12 residues. Germline lookup yields CDR1 SGHVS and CDR2 FQNEAQ.

This clonotype was seen only a few times. The chain has TRBV7-2 and TRBJ2-5; D could derive from TRBD1 or TRBD2 (5 bases each). With 0 bases removed from V and 7 bases from J, the gap between germline ends came to 15 bases. The CDR3 is made up of 15 amino acids. CDR1 is SGHTA, CDR2 FQGNSA, per germline. CDR3 DNA sequence: TGTGCCAGCAGCTTAGCGGGGCTAGCCCGGGGGACCCAGTACTTC. Translation: CASSLAGLARGTQYF.

This clonotype was counted at least ten times. The V gene is TRBV28, the J gene TRBJ1-1, with D unresolved. The CDR3 is 12 amino acids. Trimming took off 3 bases at V and 7 bases at J, with 9 bases between the two ends. Germline V gene sequence: CDR1 MDHEN, CDR2 SYDVKM. The CDR3 DNA reads as TGTGCCAGCAGTTTTCGGGGTTATGAAGCTTTCTTT. It codes for CASSFRGYEAFF.

This clonotype has just a few counts. The J gene is TRBJ2-5, the V gene TRBV4-3; perhaps TRBD1 as D (6 bases). Trimming left V 0 bases short and J 2 bases short, with 13 bases between. Germline CDR1 and CDR2: LGHNA and YSLEER. The CDR3 runs 16 residues. CDR3 bases: TGCGCCAGCAGCCAAGACAGGGGATCTAGGCAAGAGACCCAGTACTTC. Encoded protein: CASSQDRGSRQETQYF.

The chain employs TRBV7-8 and TRBJ2-7; the match to TRBD2 covers 13 bases. Germline CDR1 and CDR2: SGHVS and FQNEAQ. V shed 1 base, J shed 0 bases, and the junction held 12 bases outside the gene matches. The CDR3 spans 20 residues. CDR3 in DNA: TGTGCCAGCAGCTTAGGCCGTATGACTAGCGGGGGGACTAGCTCCTACGAGCAGTACGTC. This gives the protein CASSLGRMTSGGTSSYEQYV.

This clonotype turned up a few times. The chain combines TRBV5-6 with TRBJ2-2, with D hard to call. Germline V gives CDR1 SGHDT, CDR2 YYEEEE. This CDR3 comprises 15 residues. V shed 2 bases and J shed 3 bases, with 11 bases lying between them. The CDR3: CASSFLGSDTGELFF. The CDR3 region has the DNA TGTGCCAGCAGCTTTCTAGGGTCGGACACCGGGGAGCTGTTTTTT.

This clonotype was found a few times. The chain couples TRBV28 to TRBJ2-7; no definite D call. The CDR3 runs 15 residues. V was shortened by 2 bases and J by 0 bases, with 11 bases between the two germline ends. Germline CDR1 and CDR2: MDHEN and SYDVKM. The CDR3 is CASSLGGSRSYEQYV. DNA of the CDR3: TGTGCCAGCAGTTTAGGCGGCAGCCGCTCCTACGAGCAGTACGTC.

This clonotype showed up just a few times. The chain is built from TRBV6-5 and TRBJ2-1, with D possibly being TRBD1 (7 bases). The CDR3 totals 14 residues. Germline CDR1 MNHEY, CDR2 SVGAGI. V was trimmed by 8 bases and J by 8 bases, leaving 19 bases between them. This CDR3 reads CASRPGGLNDEQFF. CDR3 in DNA: TGTGCCAGCCGCCCAGGGGGGCTGAACGATGAGCAGTTCTTC.

This clonotype was counted only a few times. The genes are TRBV7-2 and TRBJ2-2; the match to TRBD1 covers 9 bases. The CDR3 runs to 15 residues. Trimming removed 3 bases from V and 6 bases from J; junction bases left unmatched: 5. Germline V lookup: CDR1 SGHTA, CDR2 FQGNSA. The chain's CDR3 is CASSFTGGLAGELFF. CDR3 coding DNA: TGTGCCAGCAGCTTCACAGGGGGCTTAGCCGGGGAGCTGTTTTTT.

This sequence joins TRBV5-5 and TRBJ2-1, with 7 bases lining up with TRBD1. The CDR3 consists of 16 residues. The V and J ends lost 0 bases and 7 bases, in that order; junction bases with no gene match: 10. CDR1 is SGHKS, CDR2 YYEKEE, per germline (reference sequence). The CDR3 DNA reads TGTGCCAGCAGCTTGGCCCTTCGACAGGGTGGTAATGAGCAGTTCTTC. Residues: CASSLALRQGGNEQFF.

In its sample, this clonotype was seen many times. The V and J genes are TRBV9 and TRBJ2-5; 10 bases match TRBD1. V gave up 4 bases and J gave up 9 bases; unmatched junction bases: 15. The length of the CDR3 is 16 residues. The V gene's germline CDR1 is SGDLS and CDR2 YYNGEE. In nucleotides, the CDR3 is TGTGCCAGCAGCCCGGGACAGGGGTTTCTTACCGAGGCCCAGTACTTC. This sequence encodes CASSPGQGFLTEAQYF.

This clonotype occurred many times. Written as DNA, the CDR3 is TGTGCCAGCAGCCAAGCCGGGACTAGCGCCAATGAGCAGTTCTTC. The encoded protein is CASSQAGTSANEQFF. The gene calls are TRBV3-1 and TRBJ2-1; 10 bases match TRBD2. V trimming: 1 base; J trimming: 6 bases; junction bases outside the gene matches: 3. The CDR3 consists of 15 residues. In germline, CDR1 is LGHDT, CDR2 YNNKEL (reference sequence).